Listed here are 27 T cell receptor beta chains from one sample, sequenced in a study of OX40 agonist ivuxolimab in advanced cancers. Measured with immunoSEQ multiplex PCR; TCRdb has only the in-frame clones, and not every one. The data show more than 60,000 clones, with roughly nine tenths seen just once and roughly 0.38% held by the top ten. The input for sequencing was CD4+ or CD8+ T cells sorted from blood, taken in a trial of the OX40 agonist ivuxolimab. The origin of the receptors is an adult with an advanced solid tumor such as melanoma, head and neck, liver or kidney cancer.

The J gene is TRBJ2-5, the V gene TRBV6-1; D is perhaps TRBD1 (7 bases). Trimming cost V 8 bases and J 4 bases, with 11 bases left between them. Per germline, CDR1 MNHNS and CDR2 SASEGT. The CDR3 length is 12 residues. The CDR3 nucleotides read TGTGCCAGCCGCGGGACAGCAGAGACCCAGTACTTC. This translates into CASRGTAETQYF.

The chain uses TRBV18 and TRBJ2-7; tentative D call: TRBD2 (5 bases). The germline V gene has CDR1 KGHSH and CDR2 LQKENI. The CDR3 runs 13 residues. V was cut by 5 bases and J by 4 bases, with 12 bases left in between. CDR3 protein: CASSSTSGYEQYF. CDR3 coding DNA: TGTGCCAGCTCATCCACGAGCGGATACGAGCAGTACTTC.

The V and J genes are TRBV6-4 and TRBJ1-1; 7 bases map to TRBD1. V gave up 7 bases and J gave up 6 bases; unmatched junction bases: 11. CDR3 length: 14 residues. Germline V CDR1 and CDR2: MRHNA, SNTAGT. Written as DNA, the CDR3 is TGTGCCAGCAAGGAAGGGGGCTCGGCCCCTGAAGCTTTCTTT. Its protein product is CASKEGGSAPEAFF.

This chain links TRBV6-1 with TRBJ2-4, with 11 bases lining up with TRBD2. CDR3 size: 18 residues. Losses at the gene ends were 4 bases for V and 3 bases for J; bases not matched to a gene: 11. The V gene's germline CDR1 is MNHNS and CDR2 SASEGT. In DNA form, the CDR3 reads TGTGCCAGCAGTGTATCGTCACTAGCGGGAGTTGGCAAAAACATTCAGTACTTC. It codes for CASSVSSLAGVGKNIQYF.

The chain carries TRBV5-6 and TRBJ2-7; maybe TRBD1 (6 bases). CDR1 is SGHDT, CDR2 YYEEEE, per germline. CDR3 size: 13 residues. Trimming stripped 0 bases from V and 4 bases from J, with 8 bases between. The CDR3 loop reads CASSLVDRYEQYF. The CDR3 DNA is TGTGCCAGCAGCTTGGTCGACAGGTACGAGCAGTACTTC.

This rearrangement joins TRBV7-2 to TRBJ1-1; D is possibly TRBD1 (5 bases). This CDR3 contains 14 residues. V lost 3 bases to trimming and J lost 2 bases, with 10 bases between them. Per the germline V gene, CDR1 is SGHTA and CDR2 is FQGNSA. CDR3 sequence (DNA): TGTGCCAGCAGCTTTAGTCGGGACAACACTGAAGCTTTCTTT. Protein sequence: CASSFSRDNTEAFF.

The J gene is TRBJ2-7, the V gene TRBV30; D is unclear. There are 10 residues in the CDR3. V shed 5 bases and J shed 7 bases, with 9 bases lying between them. Germline CDR1 reads GTSNPN; CDR2 reads SVGIG (reference sequence). The DNA for the CDR3 is TGTGCCTGGGGCCTGGGAGAGCAGTACTTC. Protein sequence: CAWGLGEQYF.

V gene TRBV9 combines with J gene TRBJ2-7, with TRBD2 identical over 7 bases. This CDR3 is 16 amino acids long. V lost 0 bases, J lost 6 bases, and 12 bases stayed unmatched. CDR1 is SGDLS, CDR2 YYNGEE, per germline. The CDR3 DNA is TGTGCCAGCAGCGTAGACGGGGGGACGGTGGACCCCGAGCAGTACTTC. Its translation is CASSVDGGTVDPEQYF.

This chain uses TRBV5-1 with TRBJ2-1, with D perhaps TRBD2 (5 bases). This CDR3 is built from 14 residues. Trimming left V 0 bases short and J 7 bases short, with 11 bases between. Germline lookup yields CDR1 SGHRS and CDR2 YFSETQ. The DNA for the CDR3 is TGCGCCAGCAGCTTGGTACTACTAGGAAATGAGCAGTTCTTC. It yields the protein CASSLVLLGNEQFF.

The V call is TRBV25-1, the J call TRBJ2-3; 12 positions agree with TRBD2. This CDR3 contains 16 residues. V shed 3 bases, J shed 4 bases, and the junction held 5 bases outside the gene matches. The V gene's germline CDR1 is MGHDK and CDR2 SYGVNS. The CDR3 loop is CASSDLAGGRADTQYF. CDR3 nucleotide sequence: TGTGCCAGCAGTGACCTAGCGGGGGGGCGGGCAGATACGCAGTATTTT.

The CDR3 region has the DNA TGTGCCAGCAGTTACCTGGTCTCTGGGGCCAACGTCCTGACTTTC. Translated: CASSYLVSGANVLTF. The V and J genes are TRBV6-5 and TRBJ2-6; unclear D gene. V lost 2 bases, J lost 0 bases, and 5 bases lay in between. CDR1 and CDR2 (germline): MNHEY, SVGAGI. This CDR3 has 15 residues.

This sequence joins TRBV28 and TRBJ2-5; D might be TRBD2 (5 bases). The germline V gene has CDR1 MDHEN and CDR2 SYDVKM. The CDR3 loop spans 15 amino acids. Between the trimmed V and J ends, which lost 4 bases and 5 bases, there was a span of 17 bases. The CDR3 here is CASSSFSGIGETQYF. The CDR3 region has the DNA TGTGCCAGCAGTTCCTTCTCGGGAATCGGGGAGACCCAGTACTTC.

The genes are TRBV28 and TRBJ1-2, with D unresolved. Germline V gene lookup returns CDR1 MDHEN and CDR2 SYDVKM. The CDR3 has 12 residues. V lost 3 bases and J lost 2, with 4 bases in between. In DNA, the CDR3 is TGTGCCAGCAGTTTTCCAAACTATGGCTACACCTTC. As protein: CASSFPNYGYTF.

This chain links TRBV9 with TRBJ2-4; TRBD1 aligns across 8 bases. The length of the CDR3 is 16 residues. From germline, CDR1 is SGDLS and CDR2 YYNGEE. V was clipped by 0 bases and J by 6 bases; unmatched bases: 8. DNA of the CDR3: TGTGCCAGCAGCGTAGCTTCAGGGGGCTTGGGAAACATTCAGTACTTC. It yields the protein CASSVASGGLGNIQYF.

The rearrangement uses TRBV6-1 and TRBJ1-2; D is uncertain. Trimming took off 1 base at V and 8 bases at J, with 23 bases between the two ends. The germline CDR1 and CDR2 sequences are MNHNS and SASEGT. The CDR3 consists of 17 residues. Written as DNA, the CDR3 is TGTGCCAGCAGTGAAGGTTGGGGAGGTGTGCCCGTTCGGGGCTACACCTTC. Translated, it gives CASSEGWGGVPVRGYTF.

The chain has TRBV5-4 and TRBJ1-3; unclear D gene. Germline CDR1 is SGHNT and CDR2 is YYREEE (reference sequence). This CDR3 region has 15 residues. V was clipped by 5 bases and J by 0 bases, with 12 bases between them. The CDR3 coding sequence is TGTGCCAGCAGAGCCGGACGGAGCTCTGGAAACACCATATATTTT. It specifies CASRAGRSSGNTIYF.

This sequence joins TRBV5-1 and TRBJ1-1; D is uncertain. CDR1 is SGHRS, CDR2 YFSETQ, per germline. CDR3 length: 14 residues. The V end lost 2 bases, the J end lost 1 base, and 9 bases lay between the germline ends. The CDR3 loop reads CASSLGSPNTEAFF. The CDR3 nucleotides read TGCGCCAGCAGCTTAGGGAGTCCGAACACTGAAGCTTTCTTT.

The J gene is TRBJ1-2, the V gene TRBV28, with 7 bases matching TRBD1. The germline V gene encodes CDR1 MDHEN and CDR2 SYDVKM. The CDR3 runs 16 residues. Unmatched junction bases numbered 18, after V lost 9 bases and J lost 5 bases. The chain's CDR3 is CASASLGGVGQYGYTF. The CDR3 DNA reads as TGTGCCAGTGCTTCGTTAGGGGGCGTCGGGCAATATGGCTACACCTTC.

The genes are TRBV4-1 and TRBJ2-5; tentatively, D is TRBD1 (6 bases). The V end lost 0 bases, the J end lost 5 bases, and 19 bases lay between the germline ends. The germline CDR1 and CDR2 sequences are MGHRA and YSYEKL. The CDR3 length is 17 residues. CDR3 bases: TGCGCCAGCAGCCAAGATGGGGGACACCGGTTAGGGGAGACCCAGTACTTC. Its translation is CASSQDGGHRLGETQYF.

This clone was seen just once. J is TRBJ1-6 and V is TRBV28; a weak D match, TRBD1 (5 bases). The CDR3 covers 15 residues. The germline gives CDR1 MDHEN, CDR2 SYDVKM. V was shortened by 6 bases and J by 5 bases, with 14 bases between the two germline ends. CDR3 loop: CASRNPTEDNSPLHF. CDR3 sequence (DNA): TGTGCCAGCAGGAACCCGACAGAAGATAATTCACCCCTCCACTTT.

The chain's CDR3 is CASSLSYGGGTGELFF. CDR3 nucleotide sequence: TGCGCCAGCAGCTTGAGTTACGGTGGGGGCACCGGGGAGCTGTTTTTT. The chain uses TRBV5-1 and TRBJ2-2; D may be TRBD1 or TRBD2 (5 bases each). V was cut by 1 base and J by 4 bases, with 14 bases left in between. The CDR3 totals 16 residues. CDR1 is SGHRS, CDR2 YFSETQ, per germline.

The chain employs TRBV20-1 and TRBJ2-7; 7 bases are shared with TRBD2. The junction had 4 bases not matched to a gene; V was cut back by 6 bases and J by 5 bases. Germline CDR1 reads DFQATT; CDR2 reads SNEGSKA (reference sequence). There are 11 residues in the CDR3. The DNA of the CDR3 is TGCAGTGCGGGAGGGTCTGACGAGCAGTACTTC. Translated: CSAGGSDEQYF.

The chain recombines TRBV19 with TRBJ1-2; unclear D gene. V was shortened by 5 bases and J by 2 bases, with 15 bases between the two germline ends. This CDR3 has 15 residues. CDR1 is LNHDA, CDR2 SQIVND, per germline (reference sequence). CDR3 protein: CASSLTGERNYGYTF. The CDR3, as DNA: TGTGCCAGTAGTCTGACCGGGGAGAGAAACTATGGCTACACCTTC.

This clone was observed once. The chain has TRBV7-2 and TRBJ1-6; no firm D call. Germline V gene sequence: CDR1 SGHTA, CDR2 FQGNSA. This CDR3 contains 13 residues. V was cut by 6 bases and J by 8 bases, with 11 bases left in between. In DNA form, the CDR3 reads TGTGCCAGCAGAAAAACCGGGGATTCACCCCTCCACTTT. Amino acids: CASRKTGDSPLHF.

V gene TRBV28 combines with J gene TRBJ2-3, with D perhaps TRBD1 or TRBD2 (5 bases each). The germline CDR1 and CDR2 sequences are MDHEN and SYDVKM. The length of the CDR3 is 15 residues. V lost 4 bases, J lost 6 bases, and 17 bases lay in between. The CDR3 DNA is TGTGCCAGCAGTTCCACACGGGACGCCTGGGATACGCAGTATTTT. This gives the protein CASSSTRDAWDTQYF.

The V call is TRBV7-6, the J call TRBJ2-1; TRBD2 matches at 7 bases. Germline values: CDR1 SGHVS, CDR2 FNYEAQ. The CDR3 spans 16 residues. V lost 4 bases to trimming and J lost 0 bases; unmatched junction nucleotides: 6. The CDR3, as DNA: TGTGCCAGCAGCTATGGCGGGGGAGGCTCCTACAATGAGCAGTTCTTC. Translated: CASSYGGGGSYNEQFF.

The rearrangement uses TRBV7-2 and TRBJ2-7; D unresolved. The germline CDR1 and CDR2 sequences are SGHTA and FQGNSA. The CDR3 is 14 amino acids. V was shortened by 5 bases and J by 0 bases, with 11 bases between the two germline ends. In nucleotides, the CDR3 is TGTGCCAGCAGCACCCGTGGGGACTCCTACGAGCAGTACTTC. Its protein product is CASSTRGDSYEQYF.